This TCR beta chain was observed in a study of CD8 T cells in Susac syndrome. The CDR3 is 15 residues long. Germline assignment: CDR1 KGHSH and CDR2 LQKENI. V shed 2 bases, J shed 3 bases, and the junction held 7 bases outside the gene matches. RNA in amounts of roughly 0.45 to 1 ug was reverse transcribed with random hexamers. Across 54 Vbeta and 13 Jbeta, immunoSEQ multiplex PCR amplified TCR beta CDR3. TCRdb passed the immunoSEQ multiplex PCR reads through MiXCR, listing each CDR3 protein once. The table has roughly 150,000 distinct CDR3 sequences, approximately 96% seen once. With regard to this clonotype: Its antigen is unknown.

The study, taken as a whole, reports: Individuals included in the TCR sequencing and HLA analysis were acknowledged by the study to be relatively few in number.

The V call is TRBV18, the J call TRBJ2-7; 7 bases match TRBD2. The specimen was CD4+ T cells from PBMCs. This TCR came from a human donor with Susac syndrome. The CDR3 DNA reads TGTGCCAGCTCACCAAGAGCGGGGAACTTCTACGAGCAGTACTTC. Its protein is CASSPRAGNFYEQYF.